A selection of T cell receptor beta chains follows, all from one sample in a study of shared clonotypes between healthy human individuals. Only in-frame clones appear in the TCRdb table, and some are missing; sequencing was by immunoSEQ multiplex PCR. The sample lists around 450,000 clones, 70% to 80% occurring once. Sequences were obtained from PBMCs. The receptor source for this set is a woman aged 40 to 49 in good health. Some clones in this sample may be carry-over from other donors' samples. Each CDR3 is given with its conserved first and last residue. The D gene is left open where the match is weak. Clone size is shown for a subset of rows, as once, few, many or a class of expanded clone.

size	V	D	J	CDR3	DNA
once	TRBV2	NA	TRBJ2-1	CASGRLKYNEQFF	TGTGCCAGCGGCAGGCTAAAATACAATGAGCAGTTCTTC
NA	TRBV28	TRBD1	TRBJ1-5	CASSRRGTGKPPKPQHF	TGTGCCAGCAGTCGTCGGGGGACAGGGAAGCCGCCGAAGCCCCAGCATTTT
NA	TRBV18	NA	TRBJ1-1	CASFGDNTEAFF	TGTGCCAGCTTTGGAGATAACACTGAAGCTTTCTTT
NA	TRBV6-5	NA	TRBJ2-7	CASSLQPTGTYEQYF	TGTGCCAGCAGCCTTCAACCGACAGGTACCTACGAGCAGTACTTC
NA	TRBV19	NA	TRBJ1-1	CASSTAAGRTEAFF	TGTGCCAGTAGTACCGCCGCGGGTAGAACTGAAGCTTTCTTT
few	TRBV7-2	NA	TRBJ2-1	CASSLDQLRSYVYNEQFF	TGTGCCAGCAGCTTAGACCAGCTCAGGTCCTACGTTTACAATGAGCAGTTCTTC
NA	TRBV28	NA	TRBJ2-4	CASSPPVGGTLGSKNIQYF	TGTGCCAGCAGTCCACCGGTTGGGGGGACCCTTGGGTCCAAAAACATTCAGTACTTC
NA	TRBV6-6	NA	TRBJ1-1	CASRWDTWNTEAFF	TGTGCCAGCAGATGGGACACCTGGAACACTGAAGCTTTCTTT
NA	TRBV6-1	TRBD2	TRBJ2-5	CASSVTSGRGSQETQYF	TGTGCCAGCAGTGTCACTAGCGGGAGGGGGTCCCAAGAGACCCAGTACTTC
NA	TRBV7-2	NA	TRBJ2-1	CASSYPGTVSKVSYNEQFF	TGTGCCAGCAGCTACCCCGGGACCGTAAGCAAGGTATCCTACAATGAGCAGTTCTTC
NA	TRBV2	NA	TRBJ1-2	CASSERDGYTF	TGTGCCAGCAGTGAACGAGACGGCTACACCTTC
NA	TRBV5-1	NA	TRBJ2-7	CASSSPYEQYF	TGCGCCAGCAGCTCCCCCTACGAGCAGTACTTC
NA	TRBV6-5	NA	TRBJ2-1	CASRKVCHEQFF	TGTGCCAGCCGGAAGGTTTGCCATGAGCAGTTCTTC
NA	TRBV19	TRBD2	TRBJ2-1	CASSISSGLSYNEQFF	TGTGCCAGTAGTATCTCTAGCGGTTTATCCTACAATGAGCAGTTCTTC
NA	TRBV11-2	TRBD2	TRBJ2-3	CASSSLAGGPSILYTQYF	TGTGCCAGCAGCTCCCTAGCGGGAGGGCCTTCAATTTTGTATACGCAGTATTTT
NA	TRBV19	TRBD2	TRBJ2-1	CASSILAVSSNEQFF	TGTGCCAGTAGTATACTAGCGGTGAGCTCCAATGAGCAGTTCTTC
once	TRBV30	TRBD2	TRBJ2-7	CAWSVLLASYEQYF	TGTGCCTGGAGTGTACTACTAGCGAGCTACGAGCAGTACTTC
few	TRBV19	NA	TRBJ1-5	CASSIEGNQPQHF	TGTGCCAGTAGTATAGAGGGGAATCAGCCCCAGCATTTT
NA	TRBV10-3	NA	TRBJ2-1	CAITDPYNEQFF	TGTGCCATCACTGACCCCTACAATGAGCAGTTCTTC
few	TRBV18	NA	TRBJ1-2	CASSPPDSYGYTF	TGTGCCAGCTCACCACCGGACAGCTATGGCTACACCTTC
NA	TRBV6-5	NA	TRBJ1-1	CASSYTGTEAFF	TGTGCCAGCAGTTACACTGGGACTGAAGCTTTCTTT
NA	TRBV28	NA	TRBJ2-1	CASSFVGDLGGNEQFF	TGTGCCAGCAGTTTCGTTGGCGATCTGGGCGGGAATGAGCAGTTCTTC
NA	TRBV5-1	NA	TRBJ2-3	CASSLEGRIADTQYF	TGCGCCAGCAGCTTGGAAGGACGGATTGCAGATACGCAGTATTTT
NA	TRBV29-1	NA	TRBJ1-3	CSARATSGNTIYF	TGCAGCGCCCGGGCCACCTCTGGAAACACCATATATTTT
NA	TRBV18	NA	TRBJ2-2	CASSPVGEYTGELFF	TGTGCCAGCTCCCCGGTCGGGGAGTACACCGGGGAGCTGTTTTTT
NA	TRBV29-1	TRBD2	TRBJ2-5	CSALVGGGETQYF	TGCAGCGCCCTTGTTGGGGGGGGAGAGACCCAGTACTTC
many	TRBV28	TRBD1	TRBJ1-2	CASRSNAGQGYGYTF	TGTGCCAGCAGATCCAACGCGGGACAGGGGTATGGCTACACCTTC
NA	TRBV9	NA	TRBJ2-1	CASSDLRAATNEQFF	TGTGCCAGCAGCGACCTCCGGGCCGCTACCAATGAGCAGTTCTTC
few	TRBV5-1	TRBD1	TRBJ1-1	CASSALTGTEAFF	TGCGCCAGCAGTGCCCTGACAGGGACTGAAGCTTTCTTT
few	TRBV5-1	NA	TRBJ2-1	CASSTRRDNEQFF	TGCGCCAGCAGCACTCGGAGAGACAATGAGCAGTTCTTC
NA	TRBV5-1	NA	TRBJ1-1	CASSFQGNTEAFF	TGCGCCAGCAGCTTTCAGGGTAACACTGAAGCTTTCTTT
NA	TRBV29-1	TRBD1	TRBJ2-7	CSAVTGVAYEQYF	TGCAGCGCTGTCACAGGGGTCGCCTACGAGCAGTACTTC
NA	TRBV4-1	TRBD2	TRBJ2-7	CASSNPLAGGHEQYF	TGCGCCAGCAGCAACCCCCTAGCGGGAGGCCACGAGCAGTACTTC
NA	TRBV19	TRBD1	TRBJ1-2	CASSSRGQGLGFGYTF	TGTGCCAGTAGTTCCAGAGGACAGGGTTTGGGCTTTGGCTACACCTTC
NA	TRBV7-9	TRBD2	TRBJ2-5	CASSWLAGEGTQYF	TGTGCCAGCAGTTGGCTAGCGGGAGAGGGGACCCAGTACTTC
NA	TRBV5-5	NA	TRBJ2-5	CASSLASEETQYF	TGTGCCAGCAGCTTGGCGTCAGAGGAGACCCAGTACTTC
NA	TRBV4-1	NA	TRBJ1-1	CASKRGRRNTEAFF	TGCGCCAGCAAGCGCGGACGGAGGAACACTGAAGCTTTCTTT
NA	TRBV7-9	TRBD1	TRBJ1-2	CASSLGGTGNGYTF	TGTGCCAGCAGCCTAGGGGGGACAGGGAATGGCTACACCTTC
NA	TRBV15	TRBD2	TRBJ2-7	CATSRELASSYEQYF	TGTGCCACCAGCAGAGAACTAGCGTCCTCCTACGAGCAGTACTTC
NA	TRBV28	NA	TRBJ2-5	CASSFFTGTRETQYF	TGTGCCAGCAGTTTTTTTACAGGGACAAGAGAGACCCAGTACTTC
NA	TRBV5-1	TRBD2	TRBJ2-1	CASSLVRRELANEQFF	TGCGCCAGCAGCTTGGTTCGGCGGGAGCTGGCCAATGAGCAGTTCTTC
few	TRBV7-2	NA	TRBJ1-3	CASSTRTGNTIYF	TGTGCCAGCAGCACGCGAACGGGAAACACCATATATTTT
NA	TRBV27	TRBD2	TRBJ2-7	CASSSTGRAYEQYF	TGTGCCAGCAGCAGCACCGGGAGGGCATACGAGCAGTACTTC
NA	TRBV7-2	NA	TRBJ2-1	CASSGGLNEQFF	TGTGCCAGCAGCGGAGGGCTAAATGAGCAGTTCTTC
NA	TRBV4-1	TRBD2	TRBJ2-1	CASSQGLAGYDEQFF	TGCGCCAGCAGCCAAGGTCTAGCGGGATACGATGAGCAGTTCTTC
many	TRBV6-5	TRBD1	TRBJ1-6	CASSAGTEPSPLHF	TGTGCCAGCAGCGCGGGGACAGAGCCTTCACCCCTCCACTTT
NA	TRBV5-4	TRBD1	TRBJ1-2	CASSLGQGDGYTF	TGTGCCAGCAGCTTAGGACAGGGGGATGGCTACACCTTC
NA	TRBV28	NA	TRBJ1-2	CASSLSGKEVYYGYTF	TGTGCCAGCAGTTTATCGGGGAAGGAAGTCTACTATGGCTACACCTTC
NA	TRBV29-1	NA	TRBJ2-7	CSAAGGLSYEQYF	TGCAGCGCCGCTGGGGGGCTCTCCTACGAGCAGTACTTC
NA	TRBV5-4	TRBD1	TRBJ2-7	CASSSTDRNEQYF	TGTGCCAGCAGCTCGACGGACAGGAACGAGCAGTACTTC
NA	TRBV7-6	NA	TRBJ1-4	CASSLRSLGPNEKLFF	TGTGCCAGCAGCTTACGGTCCTTAGGCCCAAATGAAAAACTGTTTTTT
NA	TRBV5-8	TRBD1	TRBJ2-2	CASSLGTGRRTGELFF	TGTGCCAGCAGCTTAGGGACAGGCCGGCGCACCGGGGAGCTGTTTTTT
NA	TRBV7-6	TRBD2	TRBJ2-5	CASSSGLAGQETQYF	TGTGCCAGCAGCTCAGGACTAGCGGGGCAAGAGACCCAGTACTTC
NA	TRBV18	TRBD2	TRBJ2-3	CASSPPGGATDTQYF	TGTGCCAGCTCTCCCCCGGGGGGAGCCACAGATACGCAGTATTTT
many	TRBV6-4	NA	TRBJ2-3	CASSEGGGSGADTQYF	TGTGCCAGCAGTGAGGGGGGCGGGAGCGGTGCAGATACGCAGTATTTT
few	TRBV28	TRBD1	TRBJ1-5	CASSAAGGNQPQHF	TGTGCCAGCAGTGCTGCAGGGGGAAATCAGCCCCAGCATTTT
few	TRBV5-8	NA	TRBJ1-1	CASSFFGSRNTEAFF	TGTGCCAGCAGCTTCTTTGGCAGCAGAAACACTGAAGCTTTCTTT